This record covers a single T cell receptor (beta chain). The antigen it binds to is not known. Within one base of it there is no much larger clone, and no base qualities were kept. These data belong to a study of identical twins (dated by TCRdb to 2015 to 2016). Study-level background: The study deep-sequenced TCR alpha and beta repertoires from monozygotic twins, unrelated adults of various ages and cord blood to test whether fetal clonotypes persist. Replicate twin experiments were performed at different times using different library preparation protocols to rule out contamination. The paper's findings and limits, for the study overall: Compared with coincidental sharing between unrelated individuals, out-of-frame TCR alpha sequences shared between twins had an excess of sequences with low generation probability. Because the same donors could not be followed over many years, the conclusions depended on cross-sectional statistical analysis. Fewer insertions were carried by abundant cord blood beta clonotypes; a weaker similar trend was observed in young adult naive repertoires, while no such trend was observed in memory repertoires. Excess twin sharing in beta out-of-frame sequences was weaker because fewer shared sequences lowered the signal-to-noise ratio. Out-of-frame TCR alpha sharing in monozygotic twins was systematically underestimated by recombination models, whereas sharing between unrelated individuals was in agreement with the recombination models. Zero-insertion analyses could be partly confounded by invariant T cells such as MAIT and iNKT, though diverse VJ usage argued against such confounding for most clonotypes.

The protocol used for the library was 5' RACE. TCRdb lists the instrument as Illumina HiSeq 2000. A universal primer binding site was added through template switching, and the final cDNA carried a unique molecular identifier so that TCR cDNA molecules could be counted accurately. Specific primers in the conserved constant-segment region were used to synthesize first-strand cDNA for the TCR alpha and beta chains. To control for contamination, every cDNA library was double barcoded, receiving both a SMART-Mk sample barcode and Illumina barcodes. Two successive PCR steps introduced TruSeq adapter sequences along with Illumina sample barcodes. TCR alpha and beta cDNA libraries were sequenced on the Illumina HiSeq platform with custom primers. In the source study's methods: MiGEC processed the raw reads to extract unique molecular identifiers, while MiXCR was used to determine the CDR3 positions. Recombination models were inferred per individual with the repgenHMM and IGoR tools using an EM algorithm. Shared clonotypes were analyzed with the tcR package in R, and sharing was normalized by the product of cloneset sizes. Out-of-frame nonproductive sequences were analyzed to study raw recombination free of thymic and clonal selection effects. TCRdb reworked the public reads: Q25 trimming with fastp, MiXCR clone assembly, productive beta chains retained. Every CDR3 protein is listed once, alongside the most common genes and DNA of its rows. V and J calls and clone size were set by TCRdb, not the authors. Across this sample there are approximately 470,000 distinct CDR3 sequences, with around 14% seen only once. The top ten hold 0.5% to 0.65% of the sample.

From V the trimming removes 6 bases and from J it removes 11 bases, while the gene matches leave 14 bases of the junction unaccounted for. The CDR3 holds 14 amino acids from the cysteine to the phenylalanine. Only CDR3 DNA remains: 42 bases, in frame from the first base. Only healthy Caucasian donors were included. The twin cohort comprised three pairs of female monozygotic twins, all aged about 18 to 30 years. CD4+ and CD8+ T cell populations were isolated with positive isolation kits from Invitrogen. A further study also used this sample, focusing on yellow fever vaccine responses in identical twins. Per that second paper: According to the authors, the vaccine-induced T cell response in identical twins seemed to be partly convergent and partly specific to each individual. In the study, vaccine-responding T cell clones were precisely tracked in identical twins.

Source material: CD4+ T cells sorted from blood. This TCR was recovered from a woman aged 18-30 years in good health. This chain joins TRBV12-3 or TRBV12-4 to TRBJ2-3; the junction holds 7 bases that match TRBD2. Here is the DNA: TGTGCCAGCAGAGAAAAAATGGGGGGGACGGGGCAGTATTTT. It codes for CASREKMGGTGQYF.